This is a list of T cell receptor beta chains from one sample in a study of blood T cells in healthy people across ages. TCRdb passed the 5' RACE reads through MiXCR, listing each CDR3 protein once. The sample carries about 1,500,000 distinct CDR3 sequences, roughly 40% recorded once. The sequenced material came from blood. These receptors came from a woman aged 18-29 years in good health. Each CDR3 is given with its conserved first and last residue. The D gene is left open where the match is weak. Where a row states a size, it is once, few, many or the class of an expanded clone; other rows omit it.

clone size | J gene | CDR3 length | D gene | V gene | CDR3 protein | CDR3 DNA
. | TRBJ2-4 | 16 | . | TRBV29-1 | CSVEDFRALAKNIQYF | TGCAGCGTTGAAGATTTTCGGGCTTTGGCCAAAAACATTCAGTACTTC
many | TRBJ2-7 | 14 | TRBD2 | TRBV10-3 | CAISLAGGPYEQYF | TGTGCCATCAGCTTAGCGGGGGGGCCCTACGAGCAGTACTTC
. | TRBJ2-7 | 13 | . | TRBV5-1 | CASVDTVTGEQYF | TGCGCCAGCGTCGACACCGTAACGGGGGAGCAGTACTTC
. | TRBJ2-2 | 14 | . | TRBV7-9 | CAVPRESWTGELFF | TGTGCAGTCCCTCGGGAGTCCTGGACCGGGGAGCTGTTTTTT
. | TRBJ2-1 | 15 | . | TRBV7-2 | CASSSYLGAYNEQFF | TGTGCCAGCAGCTCCTACCTCGGGGCCTACAATGAGCAGTTCTTC
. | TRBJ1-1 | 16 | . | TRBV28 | CASGPSAGVRNTEAFF | TGTGCCAGCGGGCCATCGGCAGGGGTCCGGAACACTGAAGCTTTCTTT
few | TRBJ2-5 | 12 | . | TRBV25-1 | CASSEFRETQYF | TGTGCCAGCAGTGAATTTAGAGAGACCCAGTACTTC
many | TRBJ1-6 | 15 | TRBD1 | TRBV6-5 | CASSYYQGAKSPLHF | TGTGCCAGCAGTTACTATCAGGGGGCCAAATCACCCCTCCACTTT
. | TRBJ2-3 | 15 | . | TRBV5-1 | CASSLGGDGTDTQYF | TGCGCCAGCAGCTTGGGTGGGGACGGCACAGATACGCAGTATTTT
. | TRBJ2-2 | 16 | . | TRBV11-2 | CASSPIDTQDTGELFF | TGTGCCAGCAGCCCCATAGACACCCAGGACACCGGGGAGCTGTTTTTT
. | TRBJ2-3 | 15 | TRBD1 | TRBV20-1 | CSAGPWDRDTDTQYF | TGCAGTGCAGGACCTTGGGACAGAGACACAGATACGCAGTATTTT
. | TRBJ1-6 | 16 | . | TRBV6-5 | CASTAGVGSYNSPLHF | TGTGCCAGCACGGCAGGGGTAGGGTCCTATAATTCACCCCTCCACTTT
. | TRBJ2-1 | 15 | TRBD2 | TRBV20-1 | CSVTRSGDSYNEQFF | TGCAGTGTCACACGTAGCGGGGACTCCTACAATGAGCAGTTCTTC
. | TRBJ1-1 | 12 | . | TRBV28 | CASSRGTQKAFF | TGTGCCAGCAGCCGCGGGACACAGAAAGCTTTCTTT
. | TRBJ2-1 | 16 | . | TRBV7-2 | CASSLAGGAVSNEQFF | TGTGCCAGCAGCTTAGCGGGGGGCGCCGTCTCCAATGAGCAGTTCTTC
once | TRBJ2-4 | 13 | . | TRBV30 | CAWRHRVWNIQYF | TGTGCCTGGAGGCACAGGGTCTGGAACATTCAGTACTTC
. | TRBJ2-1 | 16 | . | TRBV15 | CATSGGGVSSYNEQFF | TGTGCCACCAGCGGAGGAGGGGTGAGCTCCTACAATGAGCAGTTCTTC
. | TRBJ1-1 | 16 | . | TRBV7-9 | CASSLFSPAENTEAFF | TGTGCCAGCAGCTTATTCTCCCCGGCTGAGAACACTGAAGCTTTCTTT
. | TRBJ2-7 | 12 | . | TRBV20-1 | CSARKTTYEQYF | TGCAGTGCTAGAAAAACCACCTACGAGCAGTACTTC
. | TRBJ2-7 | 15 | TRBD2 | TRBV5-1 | CASSAGVAGAYEQYF | TGCGCCAGCAGCGCGGGAGTAGCGGGAGCTTACGAGCAGTACTTC
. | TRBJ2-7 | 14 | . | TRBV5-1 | CASSVAGKTYKQYF | TGCGCCAGCAGCGTGGCCGGCAAGACCTACAAGCAGTACTTC
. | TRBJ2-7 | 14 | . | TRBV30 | CAWATGTLLYEQYF | TGTGCCTGGGCTACCGGGACACTGCTCTACGAGCAGTACTTC
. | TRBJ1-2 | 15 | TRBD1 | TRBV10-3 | CAISESQGGADGYTF | TGTGCCATCAGTGAGTCGCAAGGGGGCGCGGATGGCTACACCTTC
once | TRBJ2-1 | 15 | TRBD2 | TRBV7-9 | CASSAGLAGPETQFF | TGTGCCAGCAGCGCGGGACTAGCGGGACCCGAGACCCAGTTCTTC
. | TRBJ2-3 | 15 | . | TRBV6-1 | CASSEGPNPGDTQYF | TGTGCCAGCAGTGAAGGGCCGAACCCGGGGGATACGCAGTATTTT
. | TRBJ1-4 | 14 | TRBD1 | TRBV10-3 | CAINGDRGDKKLFF | TGTGCCATCAATGGCGACAGGGGAGATAAAAAACTGTTTTTT
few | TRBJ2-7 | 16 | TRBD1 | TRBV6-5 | CASSYYWTGGYYEQYF | TGTGCCAGCAGTTATTATTGGACAGGGGGGTACTACGAGCAGTACTTC
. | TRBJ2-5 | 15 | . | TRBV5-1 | CASSPQGITYNEQYF | TGCGCCAGCAGCCCTCAGGGTATCACCTACAATGAGCAGTACTTC
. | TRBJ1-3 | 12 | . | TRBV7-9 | CASSLMTDTIYF | TGTGCCAGCAGCTTAATGACGGACACCATATATTTT
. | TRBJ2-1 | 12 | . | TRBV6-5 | CASQSSDNEQFF | TGTGCCAGTCAATCGTCTGACAATGAGCAGTTCTTC
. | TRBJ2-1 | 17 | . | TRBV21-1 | CASRIQAGLAGLGEQFF | TGTGCCAGCAGAATTCAAGCGGGACTAGCGGGATTGGGTGAGCAGTTCTTC
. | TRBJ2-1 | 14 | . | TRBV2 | CASSVEGKALEQFF | TGTGCCAGCAGTGTGGAAGGCAAAGCACTCGAGCAGTTCTTC
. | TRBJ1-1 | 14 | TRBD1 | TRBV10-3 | CAGQGAQDGTEAFF | TGTGCCGGACAGGGGGCTCAGGATGGCACTGAAGCTTTCTTT
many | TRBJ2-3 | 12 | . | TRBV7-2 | CASSLGPDTQYF | TGTGCCAGCAGCTTAGGTCCAGATACGCAGTATTTT